This T cell receptor beta chain was found in a study of blood T cell repertoires in COVID-19. The participants were between about 18 and 90 years old and came from some 23 US areas. As processed by the authors: Using reference gene primer amplification, nucleated cell counts were estimated. Method: immunoSEQ multiplex PCR; TCRdb's copy keeps in-frame clones and lacks some. D and trimming were read from the DNA, whereas the V and J calls and clone size are those reported in that table. The data contain under 400,000 clones, around nine tenths of them singletons. Germline CDR1 is LGHDT and CDR2 is YNNKEL (reference sequence). The CDR3 is 18 residues long. V lost 1 base and J lost 0, with 16 bases in between.

The sample comprised PBMCs or T cells enriched from blood (not recorded which). The rearrangement joins TRBV3-1 (or the pseudogene TRBV3-2) to TRBJ2-4; D perhaps matches TRBD2 (5 bases). The source is a woman aged 25-40 years who had been exposed to COVID-19. CDR3 nucleotides: TGTGCCAGCAGCCAAGGATCCTTAGACGGGGTAGCCAAAAACATTCAGTACTTC. The encoded protein is CASSQGSLDGVAKNIQYF.